This is a list of T cell receptor beta chains from one sample in a study of CD8 T cell repertoires and HIV-1 epitope variants. No antigen has been identified for these receptors. Clones were sequenced by immunoSEQ multiplex PCR, and TCRdb holds only the in-frame ones, with some missing. The sample shows approximately 6,000 clones, about 64% of them seen only once. The sequencing sample was made of cultured CD8+ T cells derived from PBMCs. Receptors were obtained from a male donor with HIV. CDR3s include the opening cysteine and the closing phenylalanine or tryptophan. Fields, in order: clone size, D gene, J gene, V gene, CDR3 protein, CDR3 DNA. D genes are given only for firm matches. For some rows the clone size is stated as once, few or many, or as a class when expanded; others skip it.

>few|NA|TRBJ1-1|TRBV5-1
CASSFEGLGTEAFF
TGCGCCAGCAGCTTCGAGGGTTTGGGTACTGAAGCTTTCTTT
>NA|NA|TRBJ2-7|TRBV2
CASSAGQFYEQYF
TGTGCCAGCAGCGCGGGACAATTCTACGAGCAGTACTTC
>few|NA|TRBJ2-7|TRBV7-9
CASSPSLRSGTSAYEQYF
TGTGCCAGCAGCCCGAGCTTAAGGTCCGGTACATCCGCCTACGAGCAGTACTTC
>NA|TRBD2|TRBJ2-1|TRBV11-2
CASSLGMVAGGPDYNEQFF
TGTGCCAGCAGCTTAGGGATGGTAGCGGGAGGGCCTGATTACAATGAGCAGTTCTTC
>few|NA|TRBJ2-2|TRBV2
CASSTGTGSWELFF
TGTGCCAGCAGCACCGGGACTGGCTCCTGGGAGCTGTTTTTT
>NA|TRBD1|TRBJ2-7|TRBV6-6
CASSYQGVNEQYF
TGTGCCAGCAGTTACCAGGGGGTGAACGAGCAGTACTTC
>NA|NA|TRBJ2-2|TRBV6-4
CASSDRNTGELFF
TGTGCCAGCAGTGACAGGAACACCGGGGAGCTGTTTTTT
>few|NA|TRBJ2-1|TRBV28
CASSLTSLYNEQFF
TGTGCCAGCAGTTTAACTAGCTTGTACAATGAGCAGTTCTTC
>NA|NA|TRBJ2-7|TRBV4-3
CASSHTQGLHEQYF
TGCGCCAGCAGCCATACACAGGGTCTCCACGAGCAGTACTTC
>NA|NA|TRBJ2-5|TRBV7-8
CASSDLPEEKTAQETQYF
TGTGCCAGCAGCGACCTCCCGGAAGAGAAGACAGCTCAAGAGACCCAGTACTTC
>NA|NA|TRBJ2-1|TRBV28
CASSPLTSLEQFF
TGTGCCAGCAGTCCCCTGACTAGTCTTGAGCAGTTCTTC
>NA|NA|TRBJ2-2|TRBV2
CASSDDPSERTNTGELFF
TGTGCCAGCAGTGACGACCCTAGCGAGAGAACGAACACCGGGGAGCTGTTTTTT
>NA|TRBD1|TRBJ1-1|TRBV6-5
CASSYANRGMNTEAFF
TGTGCCAGCAGTTACGCGAACAGGGGGATGAACACTGAAGCTTTCTTT
>NA|NA|TRBJ2-2|TRBV7-9
CASSRVQGPGELFF
TGTGCCAGCAGTAGGGTGCAGGGACCCGGGGAGCTGTTTTTT
>few|NA|TRBJ1-5|TRBV6-5
CASSPYANQPQHF
TGTGCCAGCAGTCCCTATGCGAATCAGCCCCAGCATTTT
>NA|NA|TRBJ2-1|TRBV28
CASSFSLTNNEQFF
TGTGCCAGCAGTTTCAGCCTTACCAACAATGAGCAGTTCTTC
>NA|TRBD2|TRBJ2-1|TRBV19
CASAAGVIYNEQFF
TGTGCCAGTGCAGCGGGGGTTATATACAATGAGCAGTTCTTC
>NA|NA|TRBJ1-2|TRBV9
CASRGTESGYTF
TGTGCCAGCAGAGGAACAGAAAGCGGCTACACCTTC
>NA|NA|TRBJ2-7|TRBV12-5
CASGFGGEQYF
TGTGCTAGTGGTTTTGGGGGCGAGCAGTACTTC
>NA|TRBD1|TRBJ2-1|TRBV19
CASSMATGGWDEQFF
TGTGCCAGTAGTATGGCGACAGGGGGCTGGGATGAGCAGTTCTTC
>NA|NA|TRBJ2-2|TRBV6-5
CASSPDGPNTGELFF
TGTGCCAGCAGTCCGGACGGTCCGAACACCGGGGAGCTGTTTTTT
>NA|TRBD1|TRBJ2-7|TRBV27
CASSSLPGQVFSYEQYF
TGTGCCAGCAGTTCCCTTCCGGGACAGGTGTTCTCCTACGAGCAGTACTTC
>NA|NA|TRBJ2-3|TRBV28
CASSSTLTTDTQYF
TGTGCCAGCAGTTCAACATTGACAACAGATACGCAGTATTTT
>NA|NA|TRBJ1-1|TRBV5-1
CASSEDRTAFF
TGCGCCAGCAGCGAAGACAGGACAGCTTTCTTT
>NA|NA|TRBJ1-2|TRBV29-1
CSVEDMGGVDGYTF
TGCAGCGTTGAAGATATGGGGGGCGTGGATGGCTACACCTTC
>NA|TRBD1|TRBJ2-3|TRBV19
CASSPEDRYGDTQYF
TGTGCCAGTAGTCCGGAGGACAGGTATGGAGATACGCAGTATTTT
>few|NA|TRBJ1-1|TRBV28
CASSTATRPGLEAFF
TGTGCCAGCAGCACCGCCACTCGCCCGGGTCTGGAAGCTTTCTTT
>NA|TRBD2|TRBJ2-7|TRBV7-8
CASSPGTRAYEQYF
TGTGCCAGCAGCCCCGGGACTAGAGCCTACGAGCAGTACTTC
>NA|NA|TRBJ2-7|TRBV6-5
CASAWQGLVDEQYF
TGTGCCAGCGCTTGGCAGGGGTTAGTGGACGAGCAGTACTTC
>NA|NA|TRBJ1-2|TRBV27
CASSLAGYYGYTF
TGTGCCAGCAGTTTAGCAGGTTACTATGGCTACACCTTC
>NA|NA|TRBJ1-4|TRBV28
CASSPPGGEKLFF
TGTGCCAGCAGTCCGCCTGGGGGTGAAAAACTGTTTTTT
>few|TRBD1|TRBJ1-2|TRBV7-6
CASSGQGWNGYTF
TGTGCCAGCAGCGGACAGGGGTGGAATGGCTACACCTTC
>NA|NA|TRBJ2-7|TRBV27
CASSLSSVYEQYF
TGTGCCAGCAGTTTATCGTCGGTCTACGAGCAGTACTTC
>few|TRBD2|TRBJ2-3|TRBV9
CASSVEASGADTQYF
TGTGCCAGCAGCGTAGAGGCGAGCGGGGCAGATACGCAGTATTTT
>few|NA|TRBJ2-5|TRBV28
CASSPGQLQETQYF
TGTGCCAGCAGCCCAGGACAGCTTCAAGAGACCCAGTACTTC
>NA|TRBD1|TRBJ1-4|TRBV10-2
CATRGTGPKEGEKLFF
TGCGCCACCCGTGGGACAGGACCCAAAGAGGGAGAAAAACTGTTTTTT
>NA|NA|TRBJ2-2|TRBV19
CASRLIAGTDTGELFF
TGTGCCAGTAGGCTTATTGCAGGGACCGACACCGGGGAGCTGTTTTTT
>NA|NA|TRBJ2-5|TRBV7-3
CASSTHGGQETQYF
TGTGCCAGCAGCACACACGGGGGACAAGAGACCCAGTACTTC
>NA|TRBD2|TRBJ2-1|TRBV2
CASILAGPYNEQFF
TGTGCCAGCATTCTAGCGGGACCGTATAATGAGCAGTTCTTC
>NA|NA|TRBJ1-2|TRBV30
CAWSPGGTRGYTF
TGTGCCTGGAGCCCCGGCGGGACGAGGGGCTACACCTTC
>NA|NA|TRBJ2-7|TRBV5-6
CASSLGGGGIEQYF
TGTGCCAGCAGCTTGGGGGGAGGGGGGATCGAGCAGTACTTC
>NA|NA|TRBJ2-1|TRBV7-6
CASTPDPSSYNEQFF
TGTGCCTCTACTCCTGACCCTAGCTCCTACAATGAGCAGTTCTTC
>NA|NA|TRBJ2-7|TRBV7-9
CASSLAGNDYEQYF
TGTGCCAGCAGCTTAGCGGGGAATGACTACGAGCAGTACTTC
>NA|NA|TRBJ2-3|TRBV7-6
CASSLAPRAGDTQYF
TGTGCCAGCAGCTTAGCCCCCCGAGCGGGCGATACGCAGTATTTT
>NA|TRBD1|TRBJ1-5|TRBV23-1
CASSQGGGGQGAQPQHF
TGCGCCAGCAGTCAAGGAGGGGGGGGGCAGGGGGCTCAGCCCCAGCATTTT
>NA|NA|TRBJ2-2|TRBV9
CASSVGGGTGELFF
TGTGCCAGCAGCGTAGGGGGAGGCACCGGGGAGCTGTTTTTT
>few|NA|TRBJ1-4|TRBV7-9
CASTNLRDQNEKLFF
TGTGCCAGCACCAATCTGCGGGACCAGAATGAAAAACTGTTTTTT
>NA|NA|TRBJ1-2|TRBV5-4
CASSFRGDYGYTF
TGTGCCAGCAGCTTTCGGGGGGACTATGGCTACACCTTC
>once|TRBD2|TRBJ2-3|TRBV4-1
CASSQAFSAGGPGTQYF
TGCGCCAGCAGCCAAGCCTTCTCAGCGGGGGGGCCGGGTACGCAGTATTTT
>few|TRBD1|TRBJ2-3|TRBV7-8
CASSPYGTGDTDTQYF
TGTGCCAGCAGCCCCTATGGGACAGGGGACACAGATACGCAGTATTTT
>NA|NA|TRBJ2-2|TRBV6-6
CASSSDSTGELFF
TGTGCCAGCAGCTCGGACAGCACCGGGGAGCTGTTTTTT
>NA|NA|TRBJ2-1|TRBV10-3
CAISESMGASGYNEQFF
TGTGCCATCAGTGAGTCGATGGGGGCTAGCGGCTACAATGAGCAGTTCTTC
>NA|NA|TRBJ2-7|TRBV4-1
CASSQTPRGRAYEQYF
TGCGCCAGCAGCCAAACCCCCCGGGGCAGGGCTTACGAGCAGTACTTC
>NA|TRBD1|TRBJ2-3|TRBV11-2
CASSRQGTADTQYF
TGTGCCAGCAGCCGACAGGGGACAGCAGATACGCAGTATTTT